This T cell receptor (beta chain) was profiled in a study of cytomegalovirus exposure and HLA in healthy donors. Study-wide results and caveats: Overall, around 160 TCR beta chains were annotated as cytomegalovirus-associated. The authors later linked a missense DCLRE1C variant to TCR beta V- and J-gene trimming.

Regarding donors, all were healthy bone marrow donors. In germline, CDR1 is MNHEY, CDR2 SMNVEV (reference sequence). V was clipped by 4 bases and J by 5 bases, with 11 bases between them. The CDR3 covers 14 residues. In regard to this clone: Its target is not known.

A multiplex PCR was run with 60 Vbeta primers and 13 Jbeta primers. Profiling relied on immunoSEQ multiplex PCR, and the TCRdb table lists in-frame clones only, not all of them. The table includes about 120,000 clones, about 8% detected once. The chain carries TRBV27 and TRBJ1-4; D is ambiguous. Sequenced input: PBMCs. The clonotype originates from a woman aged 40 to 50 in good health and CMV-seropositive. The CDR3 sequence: CASSSRGGNEKLFF. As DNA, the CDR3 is TGTGCCAGCAGTTCCCGAGGTGGGAATGAAAAACTGTTTTTT.